The 12 T cell receptor beta chains in this list originate from one sample, sequenced in a study of blood T cells in healthy people across ages (dated by TCRdb to the mid-2010s). Preparation of the library involved 5' RACE. A second PCR of roughly 7 to 11 cycles was performed with a sample-barcoded 5' primer and a J-beta primer mix. TCRdb trimmed public reads at Q25 via fastp, called clones via MiXCR and kept in-frame beta chains. Rows are unified per CDR3 protein, each entry keeping the most common DNA and genes. A total of 1,800,000 or so distinct CDR3 sequences appear in this sample, around 42% of them only once. The top ten clonotypes cover under 30% of the sample. Material: blood. These receptor sequences come from a human donor in good health.

CDR3 sequence (DNA): TGTGCCAGCACCGCTGTGACTAGCGGCACAGATACGCAGTATTTT. Residues: CASTAVTSGTDTQYF. The V gene is TRBV12-3 or TRBV12-4, the J gene TRBJ2-3, with 8 bases matching TRBD2. Germline trimming cut 7 bases from V and 1 base from J; bases unmatched to any gene: 7. The CDR3 is made up of 15 amino acids.

This clonotype has only a few counts. The chain employs TRBV29-1 and TRBJ2-1; 7 bases line up with TRBD1. There are 17 residues in the CDR3. CDR1 and CDR2 from the germline V gene are SQVTM and ANQGSEA. Trimming removed 0 bases from V and 4 bases from J; junction bases left unmatched: 12. CDR3 sequence (DNA): TGCAGCGTTGAAGATACGAGGGGGCACCATATATACAATGAGCAGTTCTTC. Translating gives CSVEDTRGHHIYNEQFF.

CDR3 DNA sequence: TGTGCCAGCAGTTACCGGACCCCGGGCAGCAATCAGCCCCAGCATTTT. Translating it yields CASSYRTPGSNQPQHF. V usage is TRBV6-2 or TRBV6-3 and J usage is TRBJ1-5; D is unclear. The CDR3 is 16 amino acids. Germline V lookup: CDR1 MNHEY, CDR2 SVGEGT. Trimming stripped 2 bases from V and 1 base from J, with 12 bases between.

This clonotype was seen just once. The chain recombines TRBV3-1 with TRBJ1-2; possible D gene TRBD1, 5 bases. Trimming left V 5 bases short and J 5 bases short, with 12 bases between. In germline, CDR1 is LGHDT, CDR2 YNNKEL (reference sequence). The CDR3 runs 13 residues. Here the CDR3 reads CASSGTWEYGYTF. The CDR3 DNA reads TGTGCCAGCAGCGGGACGTGGGAATATGGCTACACCTTC.

The CDR3 DNA reads TGTGCCAGCAGTTCTGGGGTTTTCAATGAGCAGTACTTC. It encodes CASSSGVFNEQYF. The J gene is TRBJ2-4, the V gene TRBV12-3 or TRBV12-4; no clear D. The CDR3 runs 13 residues. V was clipped by 4 bases and J by 13 bases, with 17 bases between them.

This clonotype has a handful of counts. The chain carries TRBV29-1 and TRBJ2-5; 7 positions match TRBD2. The end of the DNA fits TRBJ2-7 better, so the J call may be wrong. This CDR3 region has 13 residues. Germline lookup yields CDR1 SQVTM and CDR2 ANQGSEA. CDR3 residues: CSVAPSGSYEQYF. The CDR3 DNA is TGCAGCGTGGCGCCTAGCGGCTCATACGAGCAGTACTTC.

The rearrangement uses TRBV5-5 and TRBJ2-7; weak D call: TRBD2 (6 bases). V was clipped by 0 bases and J by 3 bases, with 16 bases between them. Germline CDR1 is SGHKS and CDR2 is YYEKEE (reference sequence). This CDR3 comprises 16 residues. CDR3 amino acids: CASSLAGGTPLYEQYF. CDR3 nucleotide sequence: TGTGCCAGCAGCTTGGCCGGCGGGACCCCTCTCTACGAGCAGTACTTC.

The chain recombines TRBV7-2 with TRBJ1-5; 8 bases align to TRBD1. This CDR3 has 15 residues. The V gene's germline CDR1 is SGHTA and CDR2 FQGNSA. The ends lost 2 bases at V and 4 bases at J; junction bases unmatched: 4. CDR3 coding DNA: TGTGCCAGCAGCTTATACAGGGGGGAAAATCAGCCCCAGCATTTT. It is translated as CASSLYRGENQPQHF.

The gene calls are TRBV7-3 and TRBJ2-7; D is possibly TRBD2 (5 bases). V was cut by 0 bases and J by 3 bases, with 12 bases left in between. Germline V gene sequence: CDR1 SGHTA, CDR2 FQGTGA. The CDR3 consists of 15 residues. The chain's CDR3 is CASSLTGMGVYEQYF. The CDR3 DNA sequence: TGTGCCAGCAGCTTAACTGGTATGGGAGTCTACGAGCAGTACTTC.

Only a few counts were recorded for this clonotype. The rearrangement uses TRBV4-3 and TRBJ2-7; tentative D call: TRBD2 (5 bases). This CDR3 has 16 amino acids. Trimming removed 1 base from V and 4 bases from J, with 17 bases in between. The germline V gene encodes CDR1 LGHNA and CDR2 YSLEER. This chain's CDR3 is CASSQGYAEGAYEQYF. The CDR3 coding sequence is TGCGCCAGCAGCCAAGGGTACGCCGAGGGAGCTTACGAGCAGTACTTC.

J is TRBJ2-3 and V is TRBV28, with D possibly being TRBD1 or TRBD2 (6 bases each). CDR3 length equals 15 residues. Germline V gives CDR1 MDHEN, CDR2 SYDVKM. Trimming stripped 6 bases from V and 1 base from J, with 14 bases between. The CDR3 bases are TGTGCCAGCAGGGGTTGGGGGGCTCGCACAGATACGCAGTATTTT. Its translation: CASRGWGARTDTQYF.

In its sample, this clonotype was seen a few times. The V and J genes are TRBV19 and TRBJ1-1, with D unresolved. Trimming shortened V by 1 base and J by 3 bases, and 12 bases separated the two germline ends. Germline CDR1 LNHDA, CDR2 SQIVND (reference sequence). The CDR3 sequence is 15 residues long. The CDR3 bases are TGTGCCAGTAGTATAGTTTGGCGGGCCGACACTGAAGCTTTCTTT. Translated: CASSIVWRADTEAFF.